A selection of T cell receptor beta chains follows, all from one sample in a study of shared clonotypes between healthy human individuals. The repertoire was sequenced with immunoSEQ multiplex PCR; TCRdb's copy has only in-frame clones and lacks some. This sample yields a few million clones, of which 80% to 95% are seen a single time; more than 0.35% belongs to the top ten. The sample was naive CD4+ T cells from PBMCs. The source is a man aged 18 to 30 in good health. Some clones in this sample may be carry-over from other donors' samples. Each CDR3 is given with its conserved first and last residue. The D gene is left open where the match is weak. Clone sizes are given selectively: once, few, many, or a class where the clone is expanded.

clone_size: few; j_call: TRBJ1-2; d_call: -; v_call: TRBV6-1; cdr3_aa: CASRTRDGYTF; cdr3_nt: TGTGCCAGCAGGACTCGGGATGGCTACACCTTC
clone_size: -; j_call: TRBJ2-3; d_call: -; v_call: TRBV5-1; cdr3_aa: CASSWGWGGVTDTQYF; cdr3_nt: TGCGCCAGCAGCTGGGGCTGGGGTGGAGTGACAGATACGCAGTATTTT
clone_size: once; j_call: TRBJ1-6; d_call: -; v_call: TRBV19; cdr3_aa: CASSIGGNSPLHF; cdr3_nt: TGTGCCAGTAGTATTGGGGGGAATTCACCCCTCCACTTT
clone_size: -; j_call: TRBJ2-1; d_call: TRBD2; v_call: TRBV29-1; cdr3_aa: CSVELAEYYNEQFF; cdr3_nt: TGCAGCGTTGAGCTAGCGGAGTACTACAATGAGCAGTTCTTC
clone_size: -; j_call: TRBJ2-2; d_call: -; v_call: TRBV4-1; cdr3_aa: CASSQDSRLAEAGELFF; cdr3_nt: TGCGCCAGCAGCCAAGACTCACGGCTAGCTGAGGCCGGGGAGCTGTTTTTT
clone_size: -; j_call: TRBJ1-6; d_call: -; v_call: TRBV5-1; cdr3_aa: CASSGTNSPLHF; cdr3_nt: TGCGCCAGCAGCGGGACGAATTCACCCCTCCACTTT
clone_size: -; j_call: TRBJ2-3; d_call: -; v_call: TRBV29-1; cdr3_aa: CSVEPRGTTDTQYF; cdr3_nt: TGCAGCGTTGAACCCAGGGGTACCACAGATACGCAGTATTTT
clone_size: -; j_call: TRBJ2-7; d_call: -; v_call: TRBV4-1; cdr3_aa: CASSQSTRDPSPFSLYEQYF; cdr3_nt: TGCGCCAGCAGCCAGTCTACCAGGGATCCCTCACCCTTTAGTCTTTACGAGCAGTACTTC
clone_size: -; j_call: TRBJ1-2; d_call: -; v_call: TRBV6-5; cdr3_aa: CASSSSGPNIGGYTF; cdr3_nt: TGTGCCAGCAGTTCCTCTGGGCCAAATATTGGGGGCTACACCTTC
clone_size: -; j_call: TRBJ1-5; d_call: -; v_call: TRBV7-2; cdr3_aa: CASSSDRNQPQHF; cdr3_nt: TGTGCCAGCAGCTCGGACAGAAATCAGCCCCAGCATTTT
clone_size: -; j_call: TRBJ2-5; d_call: -; v_call: TRBV7-3; cdr3_aa: CASSKTTGGETQYF; cdr3_nt: TGTGCCAGCAGCAAAACGACAGGCGGGGAGACCCAGTACTTC
clone_size: once; j_call: TRBJ1-4; d_call: -; v_call: TRBV6-5; cdr3_aa: CASSYTGGKSGEKLFF; cdr3_nt: TGTGCCAGCAGTTATACCGGGGGCAAGTCTGGTGAAAAACTGTTTTTT
clone_size: -; j_call: TRBJ2-2; d_call: -; v_call: TRBV9; cdr3_aa: CASSVGGQPTGELFF; cdr3_nt: TGTGCCAGCAGCGTAGGGGGGCAACCCACCGGGGAGCTGTTTTTT
clone_size: -; j_call: TRBJ2-3; d_call: -; v_call: TRBV6-1; cdr3_aa: CASSEGTAGTQYF; cdr3_nt: TGTGCCAGCAGTGAGGGGACTGCCGGTACGCAGTATTTT
clone_size: -; j_call: TRBJ2-7; d_call: -; v_call: TRBV28; cdr3_aa: CASSIPTDSPEQYF; cdr3_nt: TGTGCCAGCTCTATTCCTACCGACAGCCCCGAGCAGTACTTC
clone_size: -; j_call: TRBJ2-5; d_call: -; v_call: TRBV2; cdr3_aa: CAVQGLETQYF; cdr3_nt: TGTGCCGTACAGGGTTTGGAGACCCAGTACTTC
clone_size: -; j_call: TRBJ2-7; d_call: TRBD1; v_call: TRBV28; cdr3_aa: CASSLFPGQGYEQYF; cdr3_nt: TGTGCCAGCAGTTTATTTCCGGGACAGGGTTACGAGCAGTACTTC
clone_size: -; j_call: TRBJ2-7; d_call: TRBD2; v_call: TRBV2; cdr3_aa: CASRASGSRTYEQYF; cdr3_nt: TGTGCCAGCAGAGCGAGCGGGAGTCGTACCTACGAGCAGTACTTC